This TCR beta chain appears in the sequencing data of a study of response to subunit inactivated influenza vaccine. This clonotype was seen at least ten times. V lost 1 base to trimming and J lost 7 bases, with 10 bases between them. Germline CDR1 GTSNPN, CDR2 SVGIG (reference sequence). The CDR3 sequence is 13 residues long. TCRdb recomputed calls from the RT-PCR reads with MiXCR, one row per CDR3 protein. The sample lists just over 300,000 distinct CDR3 sequences; about a fifth were seen once. Sequencing was performed on PBMCs from blood, taken less than 22 months after vaccination. The TCR sequence derives from a man between 50 and 69 years old who received an inactivated influenza vaccine. The V call is TRBV30, the J call TRBJ1-4; D gene uncertain. The CDR3 DNA follows: TGTGCCTGGAGTGATGGCCTGACTGAAAAACTGTTTTTT. The encoded protein is CAWSDGLTEKLFF.